Shown below are 15 T cell receptor beta chains from a single sample sequenced in a study of control samples from healthy donors and cancer patients. TCRdb's copy holds only in-frame clones and misses some; the assay was immunoSEQ multiplex PCR. The data show 50,000 to 75,000 clones, 90% seen once. Sequencing input: PBMCs. These receptors originate from a man aged 55 to 69 with colorectal cancer.

The chain couples TRBV6-2 or TRBV6-3 to TRBJ1-1; 11 bases are shared with TRBD1. V lost 4 bases to trimming and J lost 11 bases; unmatched junction nucleotides: 12. Germline loops: CDR1 MNHEY, CDR2 SVGEGT. The CDR3 is 15 amino acids. CDR3 nucleotide sequence: TGTGCCAGCAGTTCATTGGACAGGGGGCAAGTCGAGGCTTTCTTT. Its translation is CASSSLDRGQVEAFF.

V is TRBV11-2 and J is TRBJ2-5; D might be TRBD1 (5 bases). V gave up 5 bases and J gave up 2 bases, with 15 bases separating them. Germline assignment: CDR1 SGHAT and CDR2 FQNNGV. The CDR3 is 15 residues long. The CDR3 region is CASSPTQGAQETQYF. As DNA, the CDR3 is TGTGCCAGCAGCCCCACCCAAGGGGCTCAAGAGACCCAGTACTTC.

This CDR3 reads CASSISDTQYF. The CDR3 nucleotides are TGTGCCAGTAGTATCTCAGATACGCAGTATTTT. The V gene is TRBV19, the J gene TRBJ2-3; no definite D call. The CDR3 has 11 residues. The germline V and J ends were trimmed by 3 bases and 4 bases, with 2 bases remaining between them. Germline V gene data show CDR1 as LNHDA and CDR2 as SQIVND (reference sequence). The variable domain in full, with the rest retrieved from reference TRBV19 and TRBJ2-3, is DGGITQSPKYLFRKEGQNVTLSCEQNLNHDAMYWYRQDPGQGLRLIYYSQIVNDFQKGDIAEGYSVSREKKESFPLTVTSAQKNPTAFYLCASSISDTQYFGPGTRLTVL.

V usage is TRBV11-2 and J usage is TRBJ2-1, with D perhaps assigned TRBD1 or TRBD2 (5 bases each). This CDR3 contains 16 residues. Per germline, CDR1 SGHAT and CDR2 FQNNGV. V was clipped by 1 base and J by 3 bases, with 13 bases between them. As DNA, the CDR3 is TGTGCCAGCAGCTTAGTCGGGGACCGACGCTACAATGAGCAGTTCTTC. It is translated as CASSLVGDRRYNEQFF.

This chain uses TRBV11-2 with TRBJ2-7; TRBD2 aligns across 13 bases. The CDR3 extends over 17 amino acids. In germline, CDR1 is SGHAT, CDR2 FQNNGV. V lost 3 bases and J lost 0; bases outside the gene matches: 5. The CDR3 DNA reads as TGTGCCAGCAGCTTTGCGACTAGCGGGGGGAGCTCCTACGAGCAGTACTTC. Translated, it gives CASSFATSGGSSYEQYF.

This chain links TRBV29-1 with TRBJ1-1; D is possibly TRBD1 (5 bases). The V gene's germline CDR1 is SQVTM and CDR2 ANQGSEA. This CDR3 is built from 13 residues. V lost 4 bases and J lost 1, with 10 bases in between. CDR3 in DNA: TGCAGCGTTGCACAGGATACGAACACTGAAGCTTTCTTT. It codes for CSVAQDTNTEAFF.

The J gene is TRBJ2-5, the V gene TRBV6-2 or TRBV6-3; the D gene is possibly TRBD2 (6 bases). The V gene's germline CDR1 is MNHEY and CDR2 SVGEGT. Between the trimmed V and J ends, which lost 4 bases and 5 bases, there was a span of 14 bases. This CDR3 has 14 residues. CDR3 protein: CASSFRDWGETQYF. Here the CDR3 DNA reads TGTGCCAGCAGTTTCCGGGACTGGGGGGAGACCCAGTACTTC.

The CDR3 bases are TGTGCCAGCAGTTCCCCGGGACAGGGGAACACTGAAGCTTTCTTT. Translated, it gives CASSSPGQGNTEAFF. J is TRBJ1-1 and V is TRBV6-6; 9 positions match TRBD1. The germline CDR1 and CDR2 sequences are MNHNY and SVGAGI (reference sequence). This CDR3 spans 15 amino acids. V shed 4 bases, J shed 1 base, and the junction held 4 bases outside the gene matches.

V gene TRBV14 combines with J gene TRBJ1-1; D might be TRBD1 (6 bases). V was clipped by 4 bases and J by 7 bases, with 13 bases between them. The CDR3 loop spans 13 amino acids. Germline values: CDR1 SGHDN, CDR2 FVKESK. The chain's CDR3 is CASSRQRGIEAFF. The DNA for the CDR3 is TGTGCCAGCAGCCGGCAGAGGGGGATTGAAGCTTTCTTT.

The chain links TRBV19 to TRBJ2-2; D is undetermined. This CDR3 comprises 13 residues. V lost 6 bases to trimming and J lost 4 bases, with 9 bases between them. Germline CDR1 reads LNHDA; CDR2 reads SQIVND (reference sequence). CDR3 in DNA: TGTGCCAGTAGCCTCACCCGCACCGGGGAGCTGTTTTTT. Translation: CASSLTRTGELFF.

This clone appeared a few times. The J gene is TRBJ1-5, the V gene TRBV6-6; tentatively, D is TRBD1 (6 bases). The CDR3 runs to 16 residues. CDR1 and CDR2 from the germline V gene are MNHNY and SVGAGI (reference sequence). The V gene lost 8 bases and the J gene lost 3 bases, with 20 bases spanning the gap. The CDR3 protein is CASAPIGGLNNQPQHF. In nucleotides, the CDR3 is TGTGCCAGCGCCCCTATAGGGGGGCTTAACAATCAGCCCCAGCATTTT.

The chain couples TRBV2 to TRBJ2-5, with a weak D call TRBD2 (6 bases). The CDR3 is 14 amino acids. Germline V lookup: CDR1 SNHLY, CDR2 FYNNEI. V lost 6 bases and J lost 0, with 11 bases in between. CDR3 bases: TGTGCCAGCAGCAAGCGGAGGGACCAAGAGACCCAGTACTTC. Its translation is CASSKRRDQETQYF. The whole variable domain, filled in from reference TRBV2 and TRBJ2-5, reads EPEVTQTPSHQVTQMGQEVILRCVPISNHLYFYWYRQILGQKVEFLVSFYNNEISEKSEIFDDQFSVERPDGSNFTLKIRSTKLEDSAMYFCASSKRRDQETQYFGPGTRLLVL.

This chain links TRBV7-7 with TRBJ1-4; 11 nucleotides align to TRBD1. This CDR3 region has 13 residues. The germline V gene encodes CDR1 SSHAT and CDR2 FNYEAQ (reference sequence). The V and J ends lost 11 bases and 7 bases, in that order; junction bases with no gene match: 6. The CDR3 DNA is TGTGCCGGCTTAGGGACAGGGGGTGAAAAACTGTTTTTT. Protein sequence: CAGLGTGGEKLFF.

This chain links TRBV28 with TRBJ2-7, with 7 bases identical to TRBD1. The CDR3 spans 13 residues. Per the germline V gene, CDR1 is MDHEN and CDR2 is SYDVKM. Trimming cost V 10 bases and J 6 bases; bases outside gene matches: 12. CDR3 nucleotide sequence: TGTGCCACCCACACCGTTACAGGGGTCGAGCAGTACTTC. Protein: CATHTVTGVEQYF.

The rearrangement uses TRBV19 and TRBJ1-1; 9 bases line up with TRBD1. With 6 bases clipped from V and 11 bases from J, the junction kept 7 bases outside the gene matches. Germline V gene sequence: CDR1 LNHDA, CDR2 SQIVND (reference sequence). The CDR3 extends over 12 amino acids. CDR3 sequence (DNA): TGTGCCAGTAGCCAACGGACAGGGGAGGCTTTCTTT. It specifies CASSQRTGEAFF.